The 14 T cell receptor beta chains below come from one sample, sequenced in a study of T cell changes during pregnancy in multiple sclerosis. Sequencing was performed with immunoSEQ multiplex PCR; in TCRdb, only in-frame clones are kept and a portion is missing. The sample lists about 89,000 clones, approximately 90% occurring once. The material sequenced was peripheral blood, taken after pregnancy. Receptors were obtained from a female donor in good health, enrolled as a control in a pregnancy study.

CDR3 amino acids: CASSVGEGKHQPQHF. For the CDR3, the DNA is TGTGCCAGCAGCGTAGGGGAGGGTAAGCATCAGCCCCAGCATTTT. The V call is TRBV9, the J call TRBJ1-5, with unresolved D. V lost 0 bases and J lost 5, with 12 bases in between. The germline gives CDR1 SGDLS, CDR2 YYNGEE. This CDR3 region has 15 residues.

This chain connects TRBV18 to TRBJ1-3; possibly TRBD1 for D (6 bases). CDR3 length equals 16 residues. CDR1 and CDR2 from the germline V gene are KGHSH and LQKENI. Trimming stripped 3 bases from V and 0 bases from J, with 12 bases between. The CDR3, as DNA: TGTGCCAGCTCACCCTTAACAGGGATCTCTGGAAACACCATATATTTT. Protein product: CASSPLTGISGNTIYF. Together with reference TRBV18 and TRBJ1-3, the CDR3 gives the full variable domain: NAGVMQNPRHLVRRRGQEARLRCSPMKGHSHVYWYRQLPEEGLKFMVYLQKENIIDESGMPKERFSAEFPKEGPSILRIQQVVRGDSAAYFCASSPLTGISGNTIYFGEGSWLTVV.

The CDR3 DNA follows: TGTGCCAGCAGTGTATCCTCGATGGCCTCCTACGAGCAGTACTTC. Amino acid sequence: CASSVSSMASYEQYF. This sequence joins TRBV2 and TRBJ2-7; D gene ambiguous. Germline CDR1 and CDR2: SNHLY and FYNNEI. The CDR3 contains 15 residues. V was clipped by 4 bases and J by 0 bases, with 13 bases between them.

The gene calls are TRBV28 and TRBJ2-7; D gene unclear. Trimming took off 6 bases at V and 0 bases at J, with 12 bases between the two ends. There are 14 residues in the CDR3. Germline CDR1 is MDHEN and CDR2 is SYDVKM. The CDR3 nucleotides are TGTGCCAGCAGAACCGAAAGGAGCTCCTACGAGCAGTACTTC. This codes for CASRTERSSYEQYF.

This clone was seen just once. The chain combines TRBV11-1 with TRBJ2-5, with D tentatively TRBD1 (6 bases). V lost 7 bases, J lost 4 bases, and 25 bases lay in between. CDR1 and CDR2 (germline): SGHAT, FQDESV (reference sequence). The CDR3 runs to 17 residues. The DNA for the CDR3 is TGTGCCAGCACGGCAACAGGGATCGTGAGCGGAAGAGAGACCCAGTACTTC. Amino acid sequence: CASTATGIVSGRETQYF.

The V gene is TRBV30, the J gene TRBJ2-1; 10 nucleotides match TRBD2. The length of the CDR3 is 14 residues. Unmatched junction bases numbered 5, after V lost 3 bases and J lost 6 bases. From germline, CDR1 is GTSNPN and CDR2 SVGIG (reference sequence). The CDR3 DNA reads TGTGCCTGGAGAGCGGGGGGGCCGCGCAATGAGCAGTTCTTC. This encodes CAWRAGGPRNEQFF.

The chain has TRBV6-4 and TRBJ2-4; 7 bases fit TRBD2. The CDR3 length is 13 residues. From germline, CDR1 is MRHNA and CDR2 SNTAGT. Trimming removed 4 bases from V and 8 bases from J; junction bases left unmatched: 5. This chain's CDR3 is CASSAGGGYIQYF. The CDR3, as DNA: TGTGCCAGCAGTGCCGGGGGAGGGTACATTCAGTACTTC.

The chain recombines TRBV4-1 with TRBJ2-7, with 8 bases that match TRBD2. Trimming took 4 bases from V and 3 from J; bases not matched to a gene: 5. Germline values: CDR1 MGHRA, CDR2 YSYEKL. The CDR3 is made up of 14 amino acids. DNA for the CDR3: TGCGCCAGCAGCCCCCGGGGGGGTTTCTACGAGCAGTACTTC. It codes for CASSPRGGFYEQYF.

V is TRBV5-1 and J is TRBJ1-1; possibly TRBD1 for D (5 bases). The CDR3 is 14 amino acids. CDR1 SGHRS and CDR2 YFSETQ come from the germline V gene. The V gene lost 1 base and the J gene lost 6 bases, with 13 bases spanning the gap. CDR3 in DNA: TGCGCCAGCAGCTTGTCAGCAGGGCGGCCTGAAGCTTTCTTT. Translated: CASSLSAGRPEAFF.

On this clone itself: Its ends do not fully match the called genes, so a read error is possible. The J gene is TRBJ2-5, the V gene TRBV7-7, with D uncertain. The germline gives CDR1 SSHAT, CDR2 FNYEAQ (reference sequence). The CDR3 loop spans 13 amino acids. CDR3 protein: CASSSYQKETQYF. CDR3 nucleotides: TGTGCTAGCAGCTCCTACCAAAAGGAGACCCAGTACTTC.

The rearrangement links TRBV4-1 to TRBJ2-7; 9 nucleotides line up with TRBD1. The trim removed 4 bases at V and 3 bases at J, leaving 7 bases unmatched. CDR1 MGHRA and CDR2 YSYEKL come from the germline V gene. This CDR3 is 15 amino acids long. The CDR3 here is CASSPTSGQGYEQYF. The DNA of the CDR3 is TGCGCCAGCAGCCCCACCTCGGGACAGGGCTACGAGCAGTACTTC.

V and J are TRBV5-5 and TRBJ1-3, with unresolved D. Trimming cost V 0 bases and J 0 bases, with 4 bases left between them. This CDR3 contains 14 residues. Per the germline V gene, CDR1 is SGHKS and CDR2 is YYEKEE (reference sequence). The CDR3 DNA reads TGTGCCAGCAGCTTGGGAGGCTCTGGAAACACCATATATTTT. Its protein product is CASSLGGSGNTIYF.

The chain couples TRBV2 to TRBJ2-5; TRBD2 matches 8 bases. Germline V gene data show CDR1 as SNHLY and CDR2 as FYNNEI. The CDR3 has 16 amino acids. Trimming cost V 8 bases and J 9 bases; bases outside gene matches: 20. The CDR3 DNA follows: TGTGCCAGCCTCGACGGGGGGGTACTACCGAGGCGGGCCCAGTACTTC. Protein: CASLDGGVLPRRAQYF.

The rearrangement uses TRBV29-1 and TRBJ2-1; the match to TRBD2 covers 11 bases. V lost 4 bases and J lost 4; bases outside the gene matches: 6. Germline CDR1 SQVTM, CDR2 ANQGSEA. This CDR3 has 15 residues. The CDR3 region has the DNA TGCAGCGTTGCCCAGACTAGCGGGAAGTACAATGAGCAGTTCTTC. This sequence encodes CSVAQTSGKYNEQFF.